These 13 T cell receptor beta chains share one sample of origin, sequenced in a study of cytomegalovirus exposure and HLA in healthy donors. Use of 60 Vbeta and 13 Jbeta primers characterized the PCR. Only in-frame clones appear in the TCRdb table, and some are missing; sequencing was by immunoSEQ multiplex PCR. Of 150,000 or so clones in the sample, around 85% were seen once. Sequenced: PBMCs. The receptor source for this set is a man between 18 and 35 years old in good health and CMV-seropositive.

As regards this clone: This same CDR3 is encoded by further DNA sequences in the sample. CDR3 region: CASSVGGGNQPQHF. CDR3 coding DNA: TGTGCCAGCAGCGTTGGGGGCGGCAATCAGCCCCAGCATTTT. The chain links TRBV9 to TRBJ1-5, with D possibly matching TRBD1 (6 bases). CDR3 length: 14 residues. CDR1 SGDLS and CDR2 YYNGEE come from the germline V gene. The germline V and J ends were trimmed by 2 bases and 2 bases, with 8 bases remaining between them.

This chain connects TRBV5-6 to TRBJ2-1, with a tentative D call TRBD2 (6 bases). Trimming stripped 4 bases from V and 0 bases from J, with 11 bases between. Germline CDR1 and CDR2: SGHDT and YYEEEE. This CDR3 is 15 amino acids long. The CDR3 here is CASSRGSSSYNEQFF. The CDR3 DNA reads as TGTGCCAGCAGCCGGGGGTCGAGCTCCTACAATGAGCAGTTCTTC.

The chain is built from TRBV7-3 and TRBJ1-1, with D uncertain. V was trimmed by 2 bases and J by 5 bases, leaving 15 bases between them. This CDR3 is built from 15 residues. Germline V gives CDR1 SGHTA, CDR2 FQGTGA. DNA for the CDR3: TGTGCCAGCAGCTTAGCGAGGGATCGTTTGACTGAAGCTTTCTTT. Residues: CASSLARDRLTEAFF.

The chain recombines TRBV19 with TRBJ2-2; TRBD1 matches at 8 bases. This CDR3 comprises 16 residues. Trimming at V came to 6 bases and at J to 2 bases, leaving 8 bases not matched to a gene. Germline V gene sequence: CDR1 LNHDA, CDR2 SQIVND (reference sequence). CDR3 residues: CASSSDRGQNTGELFF. Written as DNA, the CDR3 is TGTGCCAGTAGCTCAGACAGGGGCCAAAACACCGGGGAGCTGTTTTTT.

In its sample, this clone was seen once. The chain combines TRBV11-3 with TRBJ1-1; D call uncertain. Germline-derived CDR1 and CDR2 are SGHNT and YENEEA. With 1 base removed from V and 1 base from J, the gap between germline ends came to 4 bases. The CDR3 length is 13 residues. CDR3 sequence reads: CASSLAGNTEAFF. The CDR3 DNA reads as TGTGCCAGCAGCTTAGCGGGGAACACTGAAGCTTTCTTT.

This rearrangement joins TRBV5-1 to TRBJ2-3; D is undetermined. V was shortened by 0 bases and J by 5 bases, with 10 bases between the two germline ends. Germline CDR1 is SGHRS and CDR2 is YFSETQ. The CDR3 extends over 14 amino acids. Written as DNA, the CDR3 is TGCGCCAGCAGCTTGGCCGCCCCGGGAGATACGCAGTATTTT. Translation: CASSLAAPGDTQYF.

CDR3 region: CASSLVSGNSYEQYF. DNA for the CDR3: TGTGCCAGCAGCTTAGTTAGCGGAAACTCCTACGAGCAGTACTTC. The chain recombines TRBV11-2 with TRBJ2-7; tentatively, D is TRBD2 (6 bases). The germline CDR1 and CDR2 sequences are SGHAT and FQNNGV. Trimming removed 1 base at V and 0 bases at J, with 10 bases between. CDR3 length equals 15 residues.

V usage is TRBV2 and J usage is TRBJ1-6; a weak D match, TRBD1 (6 bases). The V end lost 5 bases, the J end lost 8 bases, and 13 bases lay between the germline ends. Germline V lookup: CDR1 SNHLY, CDR2 FYNNEI. This CDR3 spans 14 amino acids. The CDR3 loop reads CASSLNRVDSPLHF. For the CDR3, the DNA is TGTGCCAGCAGTCTGAACAGGGTGGATTCACCCCTCCACTTT.

The chain is built from TRBV6-6 and TRBJ2-4, with TRBD2 matching 9 bases. The junction had 4 bases not matched to a gene; V was cut back by 10 bases and J by 0 bases. The germline gives CDR1 MNHNY, CDR2 SVGAGI (reference sequence). The CDR3 loop spans 14 amino acids. In nucleotides, the CDR3 is TGTGCCACTCTAGCGGGGCTAGCCAAAAACATTCAGTACTTC. Encoded protein: CATLAGLAKNIQYF.

The V call is TRBV5-6, the J call TRBJ1-6; tentatively, D is TRBD1 (6 bases). Trimming stripped 1 base from V and 7 bases from J, with 12 bases between. Germline V gene lookup returns CDR1 SGHDT and CDR2 YYEEEE. The CDR3 has 15 residues. The CDR3 loop is CASSLPNRENSPLHF. CDR3 DNA sequence: TGTGCCAGCAGCTTGCCGAACAGGGAAAATTCACCCCTCCACTTT.

This clone was counted a few times. CDR3: CASIGDREEGYTF. DNA for the CDR3: TGTGCCAGCATCGGAGACAGGGAAGAGGGCTACACCTTC. V gene TRBV7-7 combines with J gene TRBJ1-2; TRBD1 agrees at 7 bases. V shed 7 bases and J 8 bases; nucleotides not matched to a gene: 10. Germline V gives CDR1 SSHAT, CDR2 FNYEAQ (reference sequence). The CDR3 length is 13 residues.

The J gene is TRBJ1-6, the V gene TRBV10-3; 7 bases are shared with TRBD1. The CDR3 runs 12 residues. Germline V gene data show CDR1 as ENHRY and CDR2 as SYGVKD. J gave up 7 bases and V 10 bases, and 4 bases lay outside the gene matches. Written as DNA, the CDR3 is TGTGCCACCCGGGACAGAAATTCACCCCTCCACTTT. It is translated as CATRDRNSPLHF.

The V call is TRBV4-1, the J call TRBJ2-3; D is possibly TRBD2 (6 bases). Germline V CDR1 and CDR2: MGHRA, YSYEKL. This CDR3 is built from 15 residues. V gave up 0 bases and J gave up 6 bases, with 13 bases separating them. CDR3 coding DNA: TGCGCCAGCAGCCAAGATCACCCGGGAGACGATACGCAGTATTTT. It codes for CASSQDHPGDDTQYF.